This is a list of T cell receptor beta chains from one sample in a study of control samples from healthy donors and cancer patients. The method was immunoSEQ multiplex PCR; TCRdb's version includes in-frame clones alone and lacks a portion of them. The table shows approximately 9,800 clones, with just over 90% occurring only once. The material sequenced was PBMCs. The receptors were sampled from a man aged 60 to 69 with colorectal cancer. Each CDR3 is given with its conserved first and last residue. The D gene is left open where the match is weak. Expanded clones get a size class; other rows say once, few or many, or leave the size out.

V gene: TRBV15
clone size: NA
D gene: NA
J gene: TRBJ1-2
CDR3 DNA: TGTGCCACCAGCAGAGAGGGCCGGTATGGAGGCTACACCTTC
CDR3 protein: CATSREGRYGGYTF

V gene: TRBV2
clone size: NA
D gene: NA
J gene: TRBJ2-7
CDR3 DNA: TGTGCCAGCAGTGAACTGGGGATGGGGGAGCAGTACTTC
CDR3 protein: CASSELGMGEQYF

V gene: TRBV2
clone size: NA
D gene: NA
J gene: TRBJ1-6
CDR3 DNA: TGTGCCACCGCCCCAACTCGGGCGCGATCCTATAATTCACCCCTCCACTTT
CDR3 protein: CATAPTRARSYNSPLHF

V gene: TRBV7-9
clone size: NA
D gene: NA
J gene: TRBJ1-2
CDR3 DNA: TGTGCCAGCAGCCTCCAGGGGTCTGGCTACACCTTC
CDR3 protein: CASSLQGSGYTF

V gene: TRBV5-3
clone size: NA
D gene: NA
J gene: TRBJ2-7
CDR3 DNA: TGTGCCACCGATTTAGGGGCCACCTACGAGCAGTACTTC
CDR3 protein: CATDLGATYEQYF

V gene: TRBV28
clone size: NA
D gene: TRBD1
J gene: TRBJ1-3
CDR3 DNA: TGTGCCAGCAGTTTACCACCCTGGCCTATGCAGGGGGCCGCTGGAAACACCATATATTTT
CDR3 protein: CASSLPPWPMQGAAGNTIYF

V gene: TRBV12-5
clone size: NA
D gene: TRBD1
J gene: TRBJ2-7
CDR3 DNA: TGTGCTAGTGGTTTTGACTCCGGGACAGGCTACGAGCAGTACTTC
CDR3 protein: CASGFDSGTGYEQYF

V gene: TRBV10-1
clone size: NA
D gene: TRBD2
J gene: TRBJ2-1
CDR3 DNA: TGCGCCAGCAGTGGGGGACTAGCGGGGGGCCTCTCCTACAATGAGCAGTTCTTC
CDR3 protein: CASSGGLAGGLSYNEQFF

V gene: TRBV6-5
clone size: NA
D gene: NA
J gene: TRBJ1-6
CDR3 DNA: TGTGCCAGCAGTTACTCGAAGGGGACGTCCAACTCACCCCTCCACTTT
CDR3 protein: CASSYSKGTSNSPLHF

V gene: TRBV6-2/TRBV6-3
clone size: NA
D gene: NA
J gene: TRBJ2-5
CDR3 DNA: TGTGCCAGCAGTTACTCGGGGTCGGAGACCCAGTACTTC
CDR3 protein: CASSYSGSETQYF

V gene: TRBV4-3
clone size: once
D gene: TRBD2
J gene: TRBJ2-5
CDR3 DNA: TGCGCCAGCAGTCACACTAGCGAGGAGACCCAGTACTTC
CDR3 protein: CASSHTSEETQYF

V gene: TRBV2
clone size: NA
D gene: NA
J gene: TRBJ1-1
CDR3 DNA: TGTGCCAGCCGGCGACAGCCGAACACTGAAGCTTTCTTT
CDR3 protein: CASRRQPNTEAFF

V gene: TRBV7-9
clone size: NA
D gene: TRBD1
J gene: TRBJ2-2
CDR3 DNA: TGTGCCAGCAGCACCCGGGACAGGGCCTCCTCGAACACCGGGGAGCTGTTTTTT
CDR3 protein: CASSTRDRASSNTGELFF

V gene: TRBV9
clone size: NA
D gene: NA
J gene: TRBJ1-1
CDR3 DNA: TGTGCCAGCAGCGTAGGCCCAAACACTGAAGCTTTCTTT
CDR3 protein: CASSVGPNTEAFF

V gene: TRBV28
clone size: NA
D gene: NA
J gene: TRBJ1-2
CDR3 DNA: TGTGCCAGCACCGAGGACATTAACTATGGCTACACCTTC
CDR3 protein: CASTEDINYGYTF

V gene: TRBV7-3
clone size: NA
D gene: TRBD1
J gene: TRBJ1-1
CDR3 DNA: TGTGCCAGCAGCTTGGACAGGGGGTCAGAAGCTTTCTTT
CDR3 protein: CASSLDRGSEAFF

V gene: TRBV5-4
clone size: NA
D gene: NA
J gene: TRBJ2-7
CDR3 DNA: TGTGCCAGCAGCATGGGCGGGGCCTTGAGCTCCTACGAGCAGTACTTC
CDR3 protein: CASSMGGALSSYEQYF

V gene: TRBV27
clone size: NA
D gene: NA
J gene: TRBJ2-3
CDR3 DNA: TGTGCCAGCAGTTCCGCCGAAGATACGCAGTATTTT
CDR3 protein: CASSSAEDTQYF

V gene: TRBV24-1
clone size: NA
D gene: TRBD1
J gene: TRBJ2-5
CDR3 DNA: TGTGCCACCAGTGAAGCACAGGGGGCGCATGTGACCCAGTACTTC
CDR3 protein: CATSEAQGAHVTQYF

V gene: TRBV5-4
clone size: once
D gene: TRBD1
J gene: TRBJ1-1
CDR3 DNA: TGTGCCAGCAGCTTGGGGGGGACAGGTGAAGCTTTCTTT
CDR3 protein: CASSLGGTGEAFF

V gene: TRBV15
clone size: NA
D gene: NA
J gene: TRBJ1-5
CDR3 DNA: TGTGCCACCAGCAGATGGTCAGGGGCCCTCAATCAGCCCCAGCATTTT
CDR3 protein: CATSRWSGALNQPQHF

V gene: TRBV5-6
clone size: NA
D gene: TRBD1
J gene: TRBJ2-5
CDR3 DNA: TGTGCCAGCAGCTGGACAGGGGGAAGGCAAGAGACCCAGTACTTC
CDR3 protein: CASSWTGGRQETQYF

V gene: TRBV6-5
clone size: NA
D gene: TRBD2
J gene: TRBJ2-5
CDR3 DNA: TGTGCCAGCAGTTACGTTCAGGGAGGGGAGACCCAGTACTTC
CDR3 protein: CASSYVQGGETQYF

V gene: TRBV18
clone size: NA
D gene: TRBD2
J gene: TRBJ2-3
CDR3 DNA: TGTGCCAGCTCACCACAAGTTGTTTCGGGGGGGCCTAGAGATACGCAGTATTTT
CDR3 protein: CASSPQVVSGGPRDTQYF

V gene: TRBV5-6
clone size: NA
D gene: NA
J gene: TRBJ2-1
CDR3 DNA: TGTGCCAGCAGCTTGGGTTGGTTGCCGCAGTTCTTC
CDR3 protein: CASSLGWLPQFF

V gene: TRBV11-2
clone size: NA
D gene: NA
J gene: TRBJ1-2
CDR3 DNA: TGTGCCAGCAGCTTAGCGGTCGGCGCCGACTATGGCTACACCTTC
CDR3 protein: CASSLAVGADYGYTF

V gene: TRBV9
clone size: NA
D gene: NA
J gene: TRBJ1-4
CDR3 DNA: TGTGCCAGCAGCGCGTTAGGACAGACCTCAGAAAAACTGTTTTTT
CDR3 protein: CASSALGQTSEKLFF

V gene: TRBV10-3
clone size: NA
D gene: NA
J gene: TRBJ1-6
CDR3 DNA: TGTGCCATCAGTGAGGCAGGTAGCTCCTATAATTCACCCCTCCACTTT
CDR3 protein: CAISEAGSSYNSPLHF

V gene: TRBV3-1/TRBV3-2
clone size: NA
D gene: NA
J gene: TRBJ1-3
CDR3 DNA: TGTGCCAGCAGCCAAGATCGTCTCAGGGGAGAGAAAAACACCATATATTTT
CDR3 protein: CASSQDRLRGEKNTIYF

V gene: TRBV11-2
clone size: NA
D gene: NA
J gene: TRBJ1-2
CDR3 DNA: TGTGCCAGCAACTCCCCGAGGCCTAACTATGGCTACACCTTC
CDR3 protein: CASNSPRPNYGYTF

V gene: TRBV5-6
clone size: NA
D gene: TRBD1
J gene: TRBJ1-2
CDR3 DNA: TGTGCCAGCAGCCCCGCCCAGGACAGGTACGACTATGGCTACACCTTC
CDR3 protein: CASSPAQDRYDYGYTF

V gene: TRBV9
clone size: NA
D gene: NA
J gene: TRBJ2-7
CDR3 DNA: TGTGCCAGCAGCGTAAGTCAGTTCCCCTACGAGCAGTACTTC
CDR3 protein: CASSVSQFPYEQYF

V gene: TRBV5-6
clone size: NA
D gene: NA
J gene: TRBJ2-7
CDR3 DNA: TGTGCCAGCAGCCTTGACAGACTTTACTACGAGCAGTACTTC
CDR3 protein: CASSLDRLYYEQYF

V gene: TRBV2
clone size: hyperexpanded
D gene: TRBD1
J gene: TRBJ1-1
CDR3 DNA: TGTGCCAGCAGTGGGGACAGGGGGCGGACGATGAACACTGAAGCTTTCTTT
CDR3 protein: CASSGDRGRTMNTEAFF

V gene: TRBV24-1
clone size: NA
D gene: NA
J gene: TRBJ2-5
CDR3 DNA: TGTGCCACCAGTGATTTGGAACAGGTTCGAGAGACCCAGTACTTC
CDR3 protein: CATSDLEQVRETQYF

V gene: TRBV29-1
clone size: NA
D gene: NA
J gene: TRBJ2-1
CDR3 DNA: TGCAGCGTTGACCGGGGGCGAACGGGTGAGCAGTTCTTC
CDR3 protein: CSVDRGRTGEQFF

V gene: TRBV27
clone size: NA
D gene: TRBD1
J gene: TRBJ1-4
CDR3 DNA: TGTGCCAGCAAACCCCGGACAGGGCTTCCAACTAATGAAAAACTGTTTTTT
CDR3 protein: CASKPRTGLPTNEKLFF

V gene: TRBV7-2
clone size: NA
D gene: NA
J gene: TRBJ2-1
CDR3 DNA: TGTGCCAGCAGCTTAGGACCCGGGGGAAATGAGCAGTTCTTC
CDR3 protein: CASSLGPGGNEQFF

V gene: TRBV7-3
clone size: NA
D gene: NA
J gene: TRBJ2-2
CDR3 DNA: TGTGCCAGCAGCGCTGGGACAATCACCGGGGAGCTGTTTTTT
CDR3 protein: CASSAGTITGELFF

V gene: TRBV2
clone size: NA
D gene: NA
J gene: TRBJ1-2
CDR3 DNA: TGTGCCAGCAGTGGGGGTGGGGCTGGCTACACCTTC
CDR3 protein: CASSGGGAGYTF

V gene: TRBV10-3
clone size: NA
D gene: TRBD1
J gene: TRBJ1-2
CDR3 DNA: TGTGCCATCAGTGAGTCCACCAGACCTCAGACAGGGAACTATGGCTACACCTTC
CDR3 protein: CAISESTRPQTGNYGYTF

V gene: TRBV10-2
clone size: NA
D gene: NA
J gene: TRBJ1-1
CDR3 DNA: TGCGCCAGCAGCCTACAGGGTACCACTGAAGCTTTCTTT
CDR3 protein: CASSLQGTTEAFF

V gene: TRBV30
clone size: NA
D gene: TRBD1
J gene: TRBJ2-2
CDR3 DNA: TGTGCCTGGAGTCAGGGGGCGCTTGACACCGGGGAGCTGTTTTTT
CDR3 protein: CAWSQGALDTGELFF

V gene: TRBV19
clone size: NA
D gene: NA
J gene: TRBJ2-1
CDR3 DNA: TGTGCCAGTAGTGCCACAGGGAGAGGGCAGTTCTTC
CDR3 protein: CASSATGRGQFF

V gene: TRBV6-8
clone size: NA
D gene: TRBD1
J gene: TRBJ2-1
CDR3 DNA: TGTGCCAGCAAAGGGCGGGACAGGAGTAATGAGCAGTTCTTC
CDR3 protein: CASKGRDRSNEQFF

V gene: TRBV2
clone size: NA
D gene: NA
J gene: TRBJ1-2
CDR3 DNA: TGTGCCAGCAGTGAAGACGGCCTCTATGGCTACACCTTC
CDR3 protein: CASSEDGLYGYTF

V gene: TRBV4-1
clone size: NA
D gene: NA
J gene: TRBJ2-7
CDR3 DNA: TGCGCCAGCAGCCAAGACCTCGAGGGGGGCTCCTACGAGCAGTACTTC
CDR3 protein: CASSQDLEGGSYEQYF

V gene: TRBV29-1
clone size: NA
D gene: NA
J gene: TRBJ1-2
CDR3 DNA: TGCAGCGTTGATACGGGACCTTATGGCTACACCTTC
CDR3 protein: CSVDTGPYGYTF

V gene: TRBV4-1
clone size: few
D gene: TRBD2
J gene: TRBJ2-1
CDR3 DNA: TGCGCCAGCAGCCCGGGACTAGCGGGGGCAAATGAGCAGTTCTTC
CDR3 protein: CASSPGLAGANEQFF

V gene: TRBV28
clone size: NA
D gene: NA
J gene: TRBJ2-6
CDR3 DNA: TGTGCCAGCAGCAATAGACAAACAGGCCCTGGGGCCAACGTCCTGACTTTC
CDR3 protein: CASSNRQTGPGANVLTF

V gene: TRBV28
clone size: NA
D gene: NA
J gene: TRBJ2-1
CDR3 DNA: TGTGCCAGCAGTTTATTGGAGACGGACCTTTACAATGAGCAGTTCTTC
CDR3 protein: CASSLLETDLYNEQFF

V gene: TRBV9
clone size: NA
D gene: NA
J gene: TRBJ1-5
CDR3 DNA: TGTGCCAGCAGCGTAGGACAGGGCAATCAGCCCCAGCATTTT
CDR3 protein: CASSVGQGNQPQHF

V gene: TRBV9
clone size: NA
D gene: NA
J gene: TRBJ2-7
CDR3 DNA: TGTGCCAGCAGCGCTCATTTAGGACAGCAATACGAGCAGTACTTC
CDR3 protein: CASSAHLGQQYEQYF

V gene: TRBV5-5
clone size: NA
D gene: TRBD2
J gene: TRBJ2-7
CDR3 DNA: TGTGCCAGCAGCTTGCGGGGGGGCTACCCCGCCTACGAGCAGTACTTC
CDR3 protein: CASSLRGGYPAYEQYF

V gene: TRBV5-5
clone size: NA
D gene: NA
J gene: TRBJ2-4
CDR3 DNA: TGTGCCAGCAGCTTGGCCAAAAACATTCAGTACTTC
CDR3 protein: CASSLAKNIQYF